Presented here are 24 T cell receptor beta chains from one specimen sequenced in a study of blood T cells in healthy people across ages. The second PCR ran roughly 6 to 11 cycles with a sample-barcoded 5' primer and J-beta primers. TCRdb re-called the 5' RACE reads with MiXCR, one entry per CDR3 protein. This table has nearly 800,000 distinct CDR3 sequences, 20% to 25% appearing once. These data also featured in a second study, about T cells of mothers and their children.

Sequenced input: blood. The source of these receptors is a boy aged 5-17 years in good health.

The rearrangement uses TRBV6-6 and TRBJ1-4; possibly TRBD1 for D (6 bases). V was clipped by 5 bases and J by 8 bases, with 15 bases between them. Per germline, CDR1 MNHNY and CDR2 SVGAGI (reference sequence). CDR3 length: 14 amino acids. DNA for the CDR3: TGTGCCAGCAGTCCCTATGTCCAGGGGGAAAAACTGTTTTTT. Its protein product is CASSPYVQGEKLFF.

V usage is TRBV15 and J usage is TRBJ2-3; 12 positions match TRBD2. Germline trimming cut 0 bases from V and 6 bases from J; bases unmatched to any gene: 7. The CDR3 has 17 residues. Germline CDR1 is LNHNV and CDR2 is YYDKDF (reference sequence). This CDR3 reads CATSRERLAGDADTQYF. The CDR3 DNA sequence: TGTGCCACCAGCAGAGAGAGACTAGCGGGAGATGCGGATACGCAGTATTTT.

CDR3: CASSRTDRRETQYF. In DNA form, the CDR3 reads TGTGCCAGCAGCAGAACCGACAGACGAGAGACCCAGTACTTC. The chain is built from TRBV5-4 and TRBJ2-7; the D gene is possibly TRBD1 (5 bases). The DNA end is a closer match to TRBJ2-5, so the J assignment may be wrong. The CDR3 has 14 residues. Germline CDR1 and CDR2: SGHNT and YYREEE (reference sequence).

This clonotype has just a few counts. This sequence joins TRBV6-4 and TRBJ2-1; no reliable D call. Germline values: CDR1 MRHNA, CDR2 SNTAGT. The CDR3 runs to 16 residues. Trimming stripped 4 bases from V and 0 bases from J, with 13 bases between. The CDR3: CASSGVSAFSYNEQFF. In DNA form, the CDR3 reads TGTGCCAGCAGTGGGGTCAGTGCCTTCTCCTACAATGAGCAGTTCTTC.

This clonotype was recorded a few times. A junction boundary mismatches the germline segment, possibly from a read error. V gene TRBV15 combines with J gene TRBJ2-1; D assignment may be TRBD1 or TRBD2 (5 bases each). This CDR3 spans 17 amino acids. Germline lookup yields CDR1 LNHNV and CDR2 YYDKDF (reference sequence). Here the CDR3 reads CATSRDRDGFSHNEQSF. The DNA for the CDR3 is TGTGCCACCAGCAGAGATCGGGACGGTTTTTCACACAATGAGCAGTCCTTC.

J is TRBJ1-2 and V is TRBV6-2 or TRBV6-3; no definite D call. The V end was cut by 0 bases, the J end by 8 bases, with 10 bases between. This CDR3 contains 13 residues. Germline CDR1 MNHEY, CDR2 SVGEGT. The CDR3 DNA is TGTGCCAGCAGTTACTCGGATGCCAGGGGCTACACCTTC. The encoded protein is CASSYSDARGYTF.

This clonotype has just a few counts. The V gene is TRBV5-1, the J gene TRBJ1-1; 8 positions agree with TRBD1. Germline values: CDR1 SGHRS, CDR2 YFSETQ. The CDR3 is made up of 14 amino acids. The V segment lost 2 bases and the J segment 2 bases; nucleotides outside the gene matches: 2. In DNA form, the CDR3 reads TGCGCCAGCAGCTTCGGACAGGGAAACACTGAAGCTTTCTTT. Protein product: CASSFGQGNTEAFF.

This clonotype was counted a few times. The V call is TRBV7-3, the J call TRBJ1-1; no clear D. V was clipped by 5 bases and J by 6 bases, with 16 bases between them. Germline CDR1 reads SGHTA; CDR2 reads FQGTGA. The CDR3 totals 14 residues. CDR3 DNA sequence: TGTGCCAGCAGCCCCCACCAGGATTACGCTGAAGCTTTCTTT. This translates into CASSPHQDYAEAFF. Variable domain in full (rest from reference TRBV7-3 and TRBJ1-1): GAGVSQTPSNKVTEKGKYVELRCDPISGHTALYWYRQSLGQGPEFLIYFQGTGAADDSGLPNDRFFAVRPEGSVSTLKIQRTERGDSAVYLCASSPHQDYAEAFFGQGTRLTVV.

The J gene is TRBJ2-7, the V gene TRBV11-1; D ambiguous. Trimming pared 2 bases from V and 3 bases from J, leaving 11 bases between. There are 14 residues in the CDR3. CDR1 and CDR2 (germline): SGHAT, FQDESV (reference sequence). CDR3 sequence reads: CASSLSDRNYEQYF. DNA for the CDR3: TGTGCCAGCAGCTTATCGGACCGGAACTACGAGCAGTACTTC.

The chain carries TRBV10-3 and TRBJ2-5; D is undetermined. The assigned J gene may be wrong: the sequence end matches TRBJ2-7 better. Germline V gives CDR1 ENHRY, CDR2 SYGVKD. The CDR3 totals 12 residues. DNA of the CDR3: TGTGCCATCAGTGAGCCCCCGTTCGAGCAGTACTTC. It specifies CAISEPPFEQYF.

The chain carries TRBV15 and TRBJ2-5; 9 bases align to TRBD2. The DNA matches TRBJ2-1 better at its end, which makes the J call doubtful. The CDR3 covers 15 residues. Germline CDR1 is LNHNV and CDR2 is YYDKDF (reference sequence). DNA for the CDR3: TGTGCCACCAGCATAATAGCGGGAGAATCCCATGAGCAGTTCTTC. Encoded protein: CATSIIAGESHEQFF.

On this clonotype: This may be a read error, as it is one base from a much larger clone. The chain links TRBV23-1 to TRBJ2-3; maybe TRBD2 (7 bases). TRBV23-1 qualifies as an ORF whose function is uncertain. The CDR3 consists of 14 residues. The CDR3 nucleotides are TGCGCCAGCAGCCAAGGCGGGGGCACAGATCCGCAGTATTTT. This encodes CASSQGGGTDPQYF.

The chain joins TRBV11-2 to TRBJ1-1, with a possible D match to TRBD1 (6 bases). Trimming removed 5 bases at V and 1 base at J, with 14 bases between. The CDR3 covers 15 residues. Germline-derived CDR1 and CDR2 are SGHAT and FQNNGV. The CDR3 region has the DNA TGTGCCAGCAGCCCACAAGGGACACGGAACACTGAAGCTTTCTTT. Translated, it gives CASSPQGTRNTEAFF.

The CDR3 loop is CASSSFSGQNEKLFF. CDR3 bases: TGTGCCAGCAGTTCCTTCTCGGGACAGAATGAAAAACTGTTTTTT. This chain connects TRBV6-6 to TRBJ1-4, with TRBD1 identical over 7 bases. V shed 4 bases, J shed 5 bases, and the junction held 7 bases outside the gene matches. This CDR3 contains 15 residues. From germline, CDR1 is MNHNY and CDR2 SVGAGI (reference sequence).

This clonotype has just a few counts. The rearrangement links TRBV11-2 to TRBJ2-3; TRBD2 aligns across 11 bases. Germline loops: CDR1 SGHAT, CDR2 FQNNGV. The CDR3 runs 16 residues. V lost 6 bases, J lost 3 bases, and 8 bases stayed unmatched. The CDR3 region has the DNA TGTGCCAGCAGGCCGACTAGCGGGATGTCGACAGATACGCAGTATTTT. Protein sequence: CASRPTSGMSTDTQYF.

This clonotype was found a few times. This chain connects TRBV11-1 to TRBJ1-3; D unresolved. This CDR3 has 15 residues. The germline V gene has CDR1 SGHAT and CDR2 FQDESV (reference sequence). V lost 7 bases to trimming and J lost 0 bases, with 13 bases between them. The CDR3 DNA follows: TGTGCCAGCACCCTGACGGCTGCCTCTGGAAACACCATATATTTT. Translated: CASTLTAASGNTIYF. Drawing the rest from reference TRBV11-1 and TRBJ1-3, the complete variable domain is EAEVAQSPRYKITEKSQAVAFWCDPISGHATLYWYRQILGQGPELLVQFQDESVVDDSQLPKDRFSAERLKGVDSTLKIQPAELGDSAMYLCASTLTAASGNTIYFGEGSWLTVV.

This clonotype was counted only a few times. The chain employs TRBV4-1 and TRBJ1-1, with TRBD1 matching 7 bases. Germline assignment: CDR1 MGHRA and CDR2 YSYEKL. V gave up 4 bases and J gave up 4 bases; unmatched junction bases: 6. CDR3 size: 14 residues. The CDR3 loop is CASSRLQGSTEAFF. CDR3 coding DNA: TGCGCCAGCAGCCGCTTACAGGGGAGCACTGAAGCTTTCTTT.

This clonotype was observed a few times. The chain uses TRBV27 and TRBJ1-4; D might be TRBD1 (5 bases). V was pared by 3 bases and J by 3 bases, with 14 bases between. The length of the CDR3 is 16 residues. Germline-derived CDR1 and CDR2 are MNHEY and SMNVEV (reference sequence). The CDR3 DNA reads TGTGCCAGCAGTTTGTACGTGGGGGGTGCTAATGAAAAACTGTTTTTT. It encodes CASSLYVGGANEKLFF.

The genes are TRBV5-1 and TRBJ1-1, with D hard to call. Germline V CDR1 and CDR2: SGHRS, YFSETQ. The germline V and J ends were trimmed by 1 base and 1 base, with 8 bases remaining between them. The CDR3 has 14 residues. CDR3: CASSLSLTNTEAFF. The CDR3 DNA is TGCGCCAGCAGCTTGAGTTTGACGAACACTGAAGCTTTCTTT.

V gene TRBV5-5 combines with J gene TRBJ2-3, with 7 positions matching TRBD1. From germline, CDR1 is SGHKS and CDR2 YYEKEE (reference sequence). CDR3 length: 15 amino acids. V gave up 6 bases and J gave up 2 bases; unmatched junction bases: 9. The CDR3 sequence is CASTGTVFDTDTQYF. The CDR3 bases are TGTGCCAGCACCGGGACAGTTTTCGACACAGATACGCAGTATTTT.

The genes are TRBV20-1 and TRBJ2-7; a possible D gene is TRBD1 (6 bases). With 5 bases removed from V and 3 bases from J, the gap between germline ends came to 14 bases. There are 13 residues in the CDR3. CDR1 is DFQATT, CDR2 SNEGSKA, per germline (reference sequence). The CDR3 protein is CSAGTGHGYEQYF. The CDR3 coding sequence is TGCAGTGCTGGGACGGGACATGGCTACGAGCAGTACTTC.

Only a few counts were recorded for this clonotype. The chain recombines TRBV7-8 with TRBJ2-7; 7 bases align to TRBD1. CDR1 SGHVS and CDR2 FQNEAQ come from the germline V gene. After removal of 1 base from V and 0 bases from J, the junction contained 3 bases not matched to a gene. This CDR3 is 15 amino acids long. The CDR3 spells CASSLVGTASYEQYF. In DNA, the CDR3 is TGTGCCAGCAGCTTAGTCGGGACAGCCTCCTACGAGCAGTACTTC.

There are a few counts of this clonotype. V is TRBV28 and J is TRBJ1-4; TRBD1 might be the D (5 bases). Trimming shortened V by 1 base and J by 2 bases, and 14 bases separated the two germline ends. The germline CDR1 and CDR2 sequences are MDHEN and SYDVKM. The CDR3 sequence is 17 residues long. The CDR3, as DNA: TGTGCCAGCAGTTTATTTCGGAAGGGGCCTACTAATGAAAAACTGTTTTTT. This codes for CASSLFRKGPTNEKLFF.

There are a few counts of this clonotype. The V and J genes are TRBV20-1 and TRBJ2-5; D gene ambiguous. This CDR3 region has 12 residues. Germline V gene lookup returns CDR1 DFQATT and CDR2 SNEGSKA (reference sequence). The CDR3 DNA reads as TGCACCACCCAGAGTGGAATTGAGACCCAGTACTTC. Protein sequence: CTTQSGIETQYF.